The 22 T cell receptor beta chains in this list originate from one sample, sequenced in a study of CD4 T cells in relation to SARS-CoV-2 and coronaviruses. Their cognate antigens are unknown. Sequenced by immunoSEQ multiplex PCR; TCRdb stores in-frame clones only, minus some. Seen here are about 18,000 clones, over 65% observed once, and the top ten hold 25% to 35%. Unexposed donor CD4+ T cells date from about 2010-2019, before the COVID-19 pandemic. After nine to ten days of culture, CD4+ T cells were isolated. The material sequenced was CD4+ T cells from PBMCs, cultured in vitro. The receptors shown here come from a human donor in good health.

The chain joins TRBV7-9 to TRBJ1-1, with unresolved D. Germline V gives CDR1 SEHNR, CDR2 FQNEAQ (reference sequence). With 7 bases removed from V and 4 bases from J, the gap between germline ends came to 10 bases. The CDR3 is made up of 12 amino acids. The CDR3 DNA follows: TGTGCCAGCACCGGGCGGGGCACTGAAGCTTTCTTT. It encodes CASTGRGTEAFF. Based on the CDR3 plus reference TRBV7-9 and TRBJ1-1, the full variable domain is DTGVSQNPRHKITKRGQNVTFRCDPISEHNRLYWYRQTLGQGPEFLTYFQNEAQLEKSRLLSDRFSAERPKGSFSTLEIQRTEQGDSAMYLCASTGRGTEAFFGQGTRLTVV.

The J gene is TRBJ2-1, the V gene TRBV18; 10 nucleotides match TRBD2. With 3 bases clipped from V and 4 bases from J, the junction kept 9 bases outside the gene matches. CDR1 and CDR2 from the germline V gene are KGHSH and LQKENI. This CDR3 region has 17 residues. The CDR3 DNA sequence: TGTGCCAGCTCACCTTTCTCCGGACTAGCGGCATACAATGAGCAGTTCTTC. This sequence encodes CASSPFSGLAAYNEQFF.

This clone was detected a few times. The chain has TRBV11-2 and TRBJ2-1; D remains unclear. The CDR3 is 14 amino acids. Germline CDR1 and CDR2: SGHAT and FQNNGV. Deletions cut 0 bases from V and 4 bases from J, with 7 bases between. The CDR3 spells CASSLDVSYNEQFF. The CDR3 nucleotides are TGTGCCAGCAGCTTAGATGTATCTTACAATGAGCAGTTCTTC.

J is TRBJ2-2 and V is TRBV24-1; tentatively, D is TRBD2 (6 bases). CDR1 and CDR2 from the germline V gene are KGHDR and SFDVKD. The germline V and J ends were trimmed by 0 bases and 8 bases, with 18 bases remaining between them. This CDR3 spans 17 amino acids. CDR3 bases: TGTGCCACCAGTGATTTGCTCCCCGGGAGCACACCGGGGGAGCTGTTTTTT. Its protein is CATSDLLPGSTPGELFF.

In its sample, this clone was seen a few times. V is TRBV3-1 (or the pseudogene TRBV3-2) and J is TRBJ2-2; no clear D. With 4 bases removed from V and 2 bases from J, the gap between germline ends came to 8 bases. CDR1 is LGHDT and CDR2 is YNNKEL in the germline V gene (reference sequence). CDR3 length equals 14 residues. The chain's CDR3 is CASSRSVNTGELFF. The CDR3 DNA reads TGTGCCAGCAGCCGAAGCGTTAACACCGGGGAGCTGTTTTTT.

The chain couples TRBV15 to TRBJ1-1, with D uncertain. The CDR3 runs 12 residues. V lost 0 bases and J 7 bases, leaving 6 bases between the germline ends. Germline V CDR1 and CDR2: LNHNV, YYDKDF (reference sequence). CDR3 coding DNA: TGTGCCACCAGCAGAGACGGGCTTGAAGCTTTCTTT. Residues: CATSRDGLEAFF.

The CDR3 sequence is CASRPQGSGELFF. The CDR3 DNA reads TGTGCCAGCAGGCCTCAGGGGTCCGGGGAGCTGTTTTTT. J is TRBJ2-2 and V is TRBV12-3 or TRBV12-4, with D perhaps matching TRBD1 (6 bases). The CDR3 runs 13 residues. V shed 6 bases and J shed 6 bases, with 11 bases lying between them.

The chain carries TRBV7-3 and TRBJ2-5; D is ambiguous. The CDR3 covers 14 residues. Germline CDR1 SGHTA, CDR2 FQGTGA. V lost 1 base and J lost 3, with 9 bases in between. CDR3 in DNA: TGTGCCAGCAGCTTAAACGGCCGTAAAGAGACCCAGTACTTC. It is translated as CASSLNGRKETQYF.

The chain joins TRBV7-9 to TRBJ2-3, with 12 positions matching TRBD2. Germline-derived CDR1 and CDR2 are SEHNR and FQNEAQ (reference sequence). With 0 bases clipped from V and 4 bases from J, the junction kept 8 bases outside the gene matches. CDR3 length: 18 amino acids. Written as DNA, the CDR3 is TGTGCCAGCAGCTTAGCCCCGCAGACTAGCGGGAGTCCAGATACGCAGTATTTT. Encoded protein: CASSLAPQTSGSPDTQYF.

There are a few counts of this clone. The chain couples TRBV11-2 to TRBJ2-2; 12 positions agree with TRBD2. Germline assignment: CDR1 SGHAT and CDR2 FQNNGV. The CDR3 runs 16 residues. V lost 1 base, J lost 6 bases, and 3 bases stayed unmatched. This CDR3 reads CASSLGLAGVAGELFF. The CDR3 DNA reads as TGTGCCAGCAGCTTAGGACTAGCGGGAGTAGCCGGGGAGCTGTTTTTT. The full variable domain, completed using reference TRBV11-2 and TRBJ2-2, is EAGVAQSPRYKIIEKRQSVAFWCNPISGHATLYWYQQILGQGPKLLIQFQNNGVVDDSQLPKDRFSAERLKGVDSTLKIQPAKLEDSAVYLCASSLGLAGVAGELFFGEGSRLTVL.

The chain uses TRBV7-7 and TRBJ2-1, with 7 bases fitting TRBD1. This CDR3 spans 15 amino acids. Looked up from germline, CDR1 is SSHAT and CDR2 is FNYEAQ (reference sequence). The V and J ends lost 5 bases and 0 bases, in that order; junction bases with no gene match: 4. CDR3 sequence reads: CASSTTGSSYNEQFF. CDR3 coding DNA: TGTGCCAGCAGCACGACAGGGAGCTCCTACAATGAGCAGTTCTTC.

V and J are TRBV5-1 and TRBJ1-2; the D is unclear. Germline loops: CDR1 SGHRS, CDR2 YFSETQ. V gave up 0 bases and J gave up 8 bases, with 8 bases separating them. The CDR3 is 12 residues long. CDR3 sequence (DNA): TGCGCCAGCAGCTTGGGCTCGGGCGGCTACACCTTC. This gives the protein CASSLGSGGYTF.

The chain is built from TRBV30 and TRBJ2-1; TRBD2 matches 7 bases. V shed 0 bases and J 9 bases; nucleotides not matched to a gene: 5. This CDR3 comprises 13 residues. Germline loops: CDR1 GTSNPN, CDR2 SVGIG (reference sequence). The CDR3 loop reads CAWSVGGVGEQFF. CDR3 DNA: TGTGCCTGGAGTGTGGGGGGGGTAGGTGAGCAGTTCTTC.

This rearrangement joins TRBV5-1 to TRBJ1-6; 7 nucleotides line up with TRBD1. CDR1 and CDR2 (germline): SGHRS, YFSETQ. This CDR3 is 18 amino acids long. V gave up 4 bases and J gave up 4 bases; unmatched junction bases: 14. The CDR3 spells CASSTWTGKGGYNSPLHF. CDR3 nucleotides: TGCGCCAGCAGCACCTGGACAGGAAAGGGAGGATATAATTCACCCCTCCACTTT.

V is TRBV5-6 and J is TRBJ2-7; TRBD2 aligns across 7 bases. CDR1 SGHDT and CDR2 YYEEEE come from the germline V gene. Trimming took 4 bases from V and 5 from J; bases not matched to a gene: 18. The CDR3 length is 17 residues. CDR3 coding DNA: TGTGCCAGCAGCCCGGGACTACAGCCTCCTCTACCCCACGAGCAGTACTTC. Translation gives CASSPGLQPPLPHEQYF.

The gene calls are TRBV6-5 and TRBJ2-1; the D gene is possibly TRBD2 (6 bases). Per the germline V gene, CDR1 is MNHEY and CDR2 is SVGAGI. The CDR3 is 14 amino acids. Between the trimmed V and J ends, which lost 6 bases and 9 bases, there was a span of 18 bases. Written as DNA, the CDR3 is TGTGCCAGCAGCGTTGCTAGCGAAAGAAGTGAGCAGTTCTTC. Translating it yields CASSVASERSEQFF.

The V call is TRBV2, the J call TRBJ2-5; D unresolved. The CDR3 is made up of 17 amino acids. The germline V gene encodes CDR1 SNHLY and CDR2 FYNNEI. Trimming took 4 bases from V and 2 from J, leaving 20 bases between them. In DNA form, the CDR3 reads TGTGCCAGCAGTGCAACTAATCCCCACTGGGAACAAGAGACCCAGTACTTC. Residues: CASSATNPHWEQETQYF.

This clone has a handful of counts. The chain employs TRBV2 and TRBJ1-5; D is unclear. The V and J ends lost 4 bases and 7 bases respectively, with 14 bases between them. The CDR3 is 14 amino acids. The germline V gene encodes CDR1 SNHLY and CDR2 FYNNEI. Here the CDR3 reads CASSGGSGGQPQHF. DNA for the CDR3: TGTGCCAGCAGTGGTGGGTCGGGCGGCCAGCCCCAGCATTTT.

V is TRBV5-6 and J is TRBJ2-1; 9 bases fit TRBD1. The germline gives CDR1 SGHDT, CDR2 YYEEEE. The CDR3 runs 17 residues. V shed 2 bases and J 10 bases; nucleotides not matched to a gene: 16. CDR3 sequence reads: CASSLAIQGAVSHEQFF. DNA of the CDR3: TGTGCCAGCAGCTTAGCAATACAGGGGGCGGTATCTCACGAGCAGTTCTTC. Combining the CDR3 with reference TRBV5-6 and TRBJ2-1 gives the whole variable domain DAGVTQSPTHLIKTRGQQVTLRCSPKSGHDTVSWYQQALGQGPQFIFQYYEEEERQRGNFPDRFSGHQFPNYSSELNVNALLLGDSALYLCASSLAIQGAVSHEQFFGPGTRLTVL.

This clone was detected once. J is TRBJ2-7 and V is TRBV18; D might be TRBD2 (6 bases). The CDR3 is made up of 14 amino acids. Trimming removed 3 bases at V and 2 bases at J, with 11 bases between. The germline V gene has CDR1 KGHSH and CDR2 LQKENI. CDR3 protein: CASSPGLGTYEQYF. CDR3 nucleotides: TGTGCCAGCTCACCGGGACTGGGAACCTACGAGCAGTACTTC.

The V and J genes are TRBV19 and TRBJ1-2; TRBD1 agrees at 7 bases. There are 17 residues in the CDR3. After removal of 3 bases from V and 0 bases from J, the junction contained 10 bases not matched to a gene. Germline loops: CDR1 LNHDA, CDR2 SQIVND (reference sequence). The CDR3 sequence is CASSIGQDGLTNYGYTF. CDR3 in DNA: TGTGCCAGTAGTATTGGACAGGACGGTTTGACTAACTATGGCTACACCTTC.

This chain links TRBV28 with TRBJ1-1; D not certain. This CDR3 is built from 14 residues. The germline gives CDR1 MDHEN, CDR2 SYDVKM. Deletions cut 2 bases from V and 0 bases from J, with 7 bases between. In DNA form, the CDR3 reads TGTGCCAGCAGTTTACCAACCATGAACACTGAAGCTTTCTTT. It yields the protein CASSLPTMNTEAFF.